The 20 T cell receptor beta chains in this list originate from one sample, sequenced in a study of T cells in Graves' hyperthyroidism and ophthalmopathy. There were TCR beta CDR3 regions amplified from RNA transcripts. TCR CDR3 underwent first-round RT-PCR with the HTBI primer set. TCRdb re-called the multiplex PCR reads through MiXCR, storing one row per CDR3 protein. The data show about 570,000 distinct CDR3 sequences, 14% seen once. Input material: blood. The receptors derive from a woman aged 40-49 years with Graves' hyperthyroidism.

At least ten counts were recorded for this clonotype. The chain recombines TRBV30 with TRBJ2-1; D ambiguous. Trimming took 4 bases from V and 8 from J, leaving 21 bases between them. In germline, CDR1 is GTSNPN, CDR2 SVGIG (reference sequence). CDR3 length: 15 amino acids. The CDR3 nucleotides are TGTGCCTGGAACGTTAAGCTCGGATCTACATATGAGCAGTTCTTC. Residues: CAWNVKLGSTYEQFF.

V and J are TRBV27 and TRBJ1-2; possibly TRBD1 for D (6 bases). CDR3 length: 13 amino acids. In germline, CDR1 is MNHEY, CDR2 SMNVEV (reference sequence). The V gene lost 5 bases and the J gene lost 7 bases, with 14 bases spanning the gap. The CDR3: CASSLDGDTGYTF. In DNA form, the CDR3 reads TGTGCCAGCAGTCTGGACGGGGACACTGGCTACACCTTC.

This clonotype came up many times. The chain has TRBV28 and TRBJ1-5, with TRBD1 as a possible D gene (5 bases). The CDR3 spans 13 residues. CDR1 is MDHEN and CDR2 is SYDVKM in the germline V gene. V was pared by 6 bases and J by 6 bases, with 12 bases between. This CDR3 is CASRRGAAQPQHF. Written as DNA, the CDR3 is TGTGCCAGCAGGAGAGGGGCCGCTCAGCCCCAGCATTTT.

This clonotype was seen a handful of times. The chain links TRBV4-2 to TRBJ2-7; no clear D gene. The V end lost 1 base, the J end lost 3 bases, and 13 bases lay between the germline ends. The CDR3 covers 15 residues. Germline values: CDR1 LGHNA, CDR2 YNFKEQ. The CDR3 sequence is CASSQVRSSGYEQYF. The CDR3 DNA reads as TGTGCCAGCAGCCAAGTCCGCAGTTCGGGCTACGAGCAGTACTTC.

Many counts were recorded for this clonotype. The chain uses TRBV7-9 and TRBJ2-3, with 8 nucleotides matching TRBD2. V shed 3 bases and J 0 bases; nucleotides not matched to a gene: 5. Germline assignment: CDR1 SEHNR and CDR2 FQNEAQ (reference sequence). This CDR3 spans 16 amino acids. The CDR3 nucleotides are TGTGCCAGCAGCTTGATAGCGGGGTCTAGCACAGATACGCAGTATTTT. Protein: CASSLIAGSSTDTQYF.

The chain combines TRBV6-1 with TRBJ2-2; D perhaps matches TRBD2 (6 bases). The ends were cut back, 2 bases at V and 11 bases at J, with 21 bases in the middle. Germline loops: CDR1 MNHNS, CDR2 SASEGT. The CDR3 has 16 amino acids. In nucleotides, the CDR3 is TGTGCCAGCAGTGAAATGGTAGGAGGGCAGCGCAGTGAGCTGTTTTTT. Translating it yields CASSEMVGGQRSELFF.

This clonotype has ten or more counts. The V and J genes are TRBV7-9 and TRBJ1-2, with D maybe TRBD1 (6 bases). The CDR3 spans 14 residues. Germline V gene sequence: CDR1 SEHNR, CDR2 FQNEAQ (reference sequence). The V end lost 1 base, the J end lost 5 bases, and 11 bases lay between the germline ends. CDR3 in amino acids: CASSLVQGEYGYTF. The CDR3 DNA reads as TGTGCCAGCAGCTTAGTACAGGGAGAGTATGGCTACACCTTC.

CDR3 loop: CASSYSAGSPTTDTQYF. The CDR3 DNA reads as TGTGCCAGCAGTTACTCCGCCGGCAGCCCTACCACAGATACGCAGTATTTT. J is TRBJ2-3 and V is TRBV6-2 or TRBV6-3; D is unclear. V lost 0 bases and J lost 2, with 15 bases in between. The V gene's germline CDR1 is MNHEY and CDR2 SVGEGT. The CDR3 length is 17 residues.

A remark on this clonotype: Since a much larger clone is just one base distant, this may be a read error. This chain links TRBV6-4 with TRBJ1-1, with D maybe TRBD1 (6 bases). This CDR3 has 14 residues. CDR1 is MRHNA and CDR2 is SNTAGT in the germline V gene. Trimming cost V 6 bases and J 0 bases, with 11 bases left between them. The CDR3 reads CASRPGQMNTEAFF. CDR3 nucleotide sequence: TGTGCCAGCAGACCGGGACAAATGAACACTGAAGCTTTCTTT.

For the CDR3, the DNA is TGTGCCAGCAGCCCACGGGACTCCACCCCGGGCTACGAGCAGTACTTC. It encodes CASSPRDSTPGYEQYF. The rearrangement joins TRBV5-6 to TRBJ2-7; maybe TRBD2 (6 bases). This CDR3 comprises 16 residues. Between the trimmed V and J ends, which lost 4 bases and 3 bases, there was a span of 20 bases. From germline, CDR1 is SGHDT and CDR2 YYEEEE.

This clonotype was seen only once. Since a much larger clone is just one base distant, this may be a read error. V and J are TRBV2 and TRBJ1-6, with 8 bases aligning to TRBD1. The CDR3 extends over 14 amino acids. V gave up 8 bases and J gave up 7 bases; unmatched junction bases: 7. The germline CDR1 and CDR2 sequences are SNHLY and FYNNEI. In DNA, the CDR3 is TGTGCCAGCCGTTGGGACAGGAACAATTCACCCCTCCACTTT. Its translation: CASRWDRNNSPLHF.

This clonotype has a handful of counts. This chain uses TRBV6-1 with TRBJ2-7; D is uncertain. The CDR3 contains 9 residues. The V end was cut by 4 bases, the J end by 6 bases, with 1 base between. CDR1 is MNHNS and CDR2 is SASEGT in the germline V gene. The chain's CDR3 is CASSGEQYF. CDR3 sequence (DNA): TGTGCCAGCAGTGGCGAGCAGTACTTC.

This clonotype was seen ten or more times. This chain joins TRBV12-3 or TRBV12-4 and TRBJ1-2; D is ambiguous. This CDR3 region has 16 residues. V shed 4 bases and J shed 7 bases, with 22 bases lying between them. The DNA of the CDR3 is TGTGCCAGCAGTTCCGCCGAACTGAACTTTAGGTTTGGCTACACCTTC. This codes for CASSSAELNFRFGYTF.

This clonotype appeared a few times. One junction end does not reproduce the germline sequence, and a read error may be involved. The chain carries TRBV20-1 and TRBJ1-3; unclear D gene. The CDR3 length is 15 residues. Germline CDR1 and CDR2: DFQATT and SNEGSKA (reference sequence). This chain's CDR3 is CSTSSAPSSGNTIYF. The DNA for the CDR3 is TGCAGTACTAGTTCTGCGCCCAGCTCTGGAAACACCATATATTTT.

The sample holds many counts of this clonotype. In DNA, the CDR3 is TGTGCCAGCAGTGAAGGACCGGGACTTAACATGAACACTGAAGCTTTCTTT. It encodes CASSEGPGLNMNTEAFF. The chain combines TRBV6-1 with TRBJ1-1; possibly TRBD1 for D (5 bases). Germline V gene data show CDR1 as MNHNS and CDR2 as SASEGT. V dropped 1 base and J dropped 0 bases, with 15 bases sitting between them. The CDR3 totals 17 residues.

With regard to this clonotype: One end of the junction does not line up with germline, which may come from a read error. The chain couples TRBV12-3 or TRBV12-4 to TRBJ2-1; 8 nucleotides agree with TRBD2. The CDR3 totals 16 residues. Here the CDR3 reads CASSNAGAGVGNQQFF. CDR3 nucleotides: TGTGCCAGCAGTAACGCGGGAGCGGGAGTCGGCAATCAGCAGTTCTTC.

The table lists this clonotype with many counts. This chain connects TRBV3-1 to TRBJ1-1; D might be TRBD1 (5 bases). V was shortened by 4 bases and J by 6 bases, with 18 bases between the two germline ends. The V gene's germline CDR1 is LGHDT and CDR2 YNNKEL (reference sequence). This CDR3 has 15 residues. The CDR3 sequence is CASSPGSLQEPEAFF. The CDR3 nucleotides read TGTGCCAGCAGCCCCGGCTCCCTACAGGAACCTGAAGCTTTCTTT.

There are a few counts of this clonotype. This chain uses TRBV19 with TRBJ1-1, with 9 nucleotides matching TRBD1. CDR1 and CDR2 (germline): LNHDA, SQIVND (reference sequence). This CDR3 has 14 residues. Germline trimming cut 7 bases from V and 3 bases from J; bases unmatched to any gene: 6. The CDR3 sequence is CASTRDREDTEAFF. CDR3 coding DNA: TGTGCCAGTACCCGGGACAGGGAGGACACTGAAGCTTTCTTT. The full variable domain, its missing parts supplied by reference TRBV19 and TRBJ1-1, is DGGITQSPKYLFRKEGQNVTLSCEQNLNHDAMYWYRQDPGQGLRLIYYSQIVNDFQKGDIAEGYSVSREKKESFPLTVTSAQKNPTAFYLCASTRDREDTEAFFGQGTRLTVV.

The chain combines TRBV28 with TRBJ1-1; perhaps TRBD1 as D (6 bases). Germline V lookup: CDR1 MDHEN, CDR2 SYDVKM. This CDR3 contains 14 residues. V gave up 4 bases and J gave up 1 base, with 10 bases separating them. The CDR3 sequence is CASSWTAENTEAFF. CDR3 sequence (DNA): TGTGCCAGCAGTTGGACAGCTGAGAACACTGAAGCTTTCTTT.

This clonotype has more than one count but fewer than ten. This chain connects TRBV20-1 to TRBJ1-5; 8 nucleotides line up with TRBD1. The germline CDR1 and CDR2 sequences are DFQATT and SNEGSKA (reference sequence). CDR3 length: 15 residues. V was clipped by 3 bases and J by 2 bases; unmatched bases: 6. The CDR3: CSARGQGAGNQPQHF. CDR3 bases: TGCAGTGCTAGGGGTCAGGGGGCGGGCAATCAGCCCCAGCATTTT.